This is a list of T cell receptor beta chains from one sample in a study of shared clonotypes between healthy human individuals. Using immunoSEQ multiplex PCR, the repertoire was profiled, and TCRdb retains in-frame clones only, with some absent. Here the sample spans around 2.5 million clones, approximately 94% being singletons. The sequenced sample consisted of naive CD4+ T cells from PBMCs. Receptors originate from a man aged 18 to 29 in good health. Some clones in this sample may be carry-over from other donors' samples. CDR3s include the opening cysteine and the closing phenylalanine or tryptophan. D genes are given only for firm matches. For some rows the clone size is stated as once, few or many, or as a class when expanded; others skip it.

d_call | j_call | v_call | clone_size | cdr3_nt | cdr3_aa
TRBD1 | TRBJ2-3 | TRBV9 | . | TGTGCCAGCAGCGTACGGGAACAGGGGACCCCGTATTTT | CASSVREQGTPYF
. | TRBJ2-3 | TRBV28 | . | TGTGCCAGCAGTTTAATAGCACGGCCACCGAGAGATACGCAGTATTTT | CASSLIARPPRDTQYF
. | TRBJ1-3 | TRBV6-1 | . | TGTGCCAGCAGTGAAGAGATTCCGGCTTTTCGTGGAAACACCATATATTTT | CASSEEIPAFRGNTIYF
. | TRBJ2-7 | TRBV7-9 | . | TGTGCCAGCAGCTATTGGACAACCTCCTACGAGCAGTACTTC | CASSYWTTSYEQYF
TRBD2 | TRBJ2-5 | TRBV2 | . | TGTGCCAGCAGTGGAACTAGCGGGAGGCCAGAGACCCAGTACTTC | CASSGTSGRPETQYF
TRBD2 | TRBJ2-3 | TRBV30 | . | TGTGCCTGGAGTGTTGGGTCGTCGGGAGGGCTCACAGATACGCAGTATTTT | CAWSVGSSGGLTDTQYF
. | TRBJ2-1 | TRBV19 | . | TGTGCCAGTAGTTTCTCTACAGGGTCCTACAATGAGCAGTTCTTC | CASSFSTGSYNEQFF
. | TRBJ1-1 | TRBV7-2 | . | TGTGCCAGCAGCTTAGAAATCGTCGTGGGGGGAACTGAAGCTTTCTTT | CASSLEIVVGGTEAFF
. | TRBJ1-2 | TRBV28 | few | TGTGCCAGCAGTTCCGCGACAAATGGCTACACCTTC | CASSSATNGYTF
. | TRBJ1-2 | TRBV2 | . | TGTGCCAGCACCGCCGGTGGGGCCCACTATGGCTACACCTTC | CASTAGGAHYGYTF
. | TRBJ2-3 | TRBV6-6 | . | TGTGCCAGCAGTTACTCTCAGGGTGCTGGCACAGATACGCAGTATTTT | CASSYSQGAGTDTQYF
TRBD2 | TRBJ2-3 | TRBV7-9 | . | TGTGCCAGCAGTCAGAGTAGCGGGGCCGATACGCAGTATTTT | CASSQSSGADTQYF
. | TRBJ1-1 | TRBV30 | few | TGTGCCTGGAGTGACGACAGGTATAGCACTGAAGCTTTCTTT | CAWSDDRYSTEAFF
. | TRBJ2-3 | TRBV11-2 | . | TGTGCCAGCAGCCAAATCCCCTCCGGGACTGAGGGGGGTACGCAGTATTTT | CASSQIPSGTEGGTQYF
. | TRBJ2-1 | TRBV13 | . | TGTGCCAGCAGCTTAGGGGAGAGCTTAGATGAGCAGTTCTTC | CASSLGESLDEQFF
. | TRBJ1-1 | TRBV19 | . | TGTGCCAGTAGTTCCCCCCCTGGGGGTAGGACTGAAGCTTTCTTT | CASSSPPGGRTEAFF
. | TRBJ2-7 | TRBV19 | . | TGTGCCAGTAGTAGGGGGAGGAGCGGGACAGAGTCCTACGAGCAGTACTTC | CASSRGRSGTESYEQYF
. | TRBJ2-3 | TRBV10-1 | . | TGCGCCAGCAGTGAGTCGGGGGTAGTCGGTACGCAGTATTTT | CASSESGVVGTQYF
TRBD1 | TRBJ1-6 | TRBV27 | once | TGTGCCAGCAGTCTTACAGGGGGCGCGTCAAACTCACCCCTCCACTTT | CASSLTGGASNSPLHF
. | TRBJ2-4 | TRBV7-9 | . | TGTGCCAGCAGCGCTTCTAGACGTCAGGACATTCAGTACTTC | CASSASRRQDIQYF
. | TRBJ2-7 | TRBV9 | . | TGTGCCAGCAGCGTAGATGGGATTGGGGAGCAGTACTTC | CASSVDGIGEQYF
TRBD1 | TRBJ1-2 | TRBV19 | . | TGTGCCAGTAGTACCAAACAGGGGGATCGCGATGGCTACACCTTC | CASSTKQGDRDGYTF
TRBD1 | TRBJ2-7 | TRBV2 | . | TGTGCCAGCAGTGAATCTTTAGGACAGGTTGAGGACTTC | CASSESLGQVEDF
TRBD1 | TRBJ1-2 | TRBV2 | . | TGTGCCAGCAGCAGGGGGCTACCGGAAGGCTACACCTTC | CASSRGLPEGYTF
TRBD2 | TRBJ2-7 | TRBV4-2 | . | TGTGCCAGCAGCCGGGCGCTACTAGCGGGAGGTTACGAGCAGTACTTC | CASSRALLAGGYEQYF
TRBD1 | TRBJ1-5 | TRBV6-1 | . | TGTGCCAGCAGTGTCCGGGACAGGGGATCGAATCAGCCCCAGCATTTT | CASSVRDRGSNQPQHF
. | TRBJ2-7 | TRBV6-6 | . | TGTGCCAGCAGTGGCCCTAGTGAGAGCTCCTACGAGCAGTACTTC | CASSGPSESSYEQYF
. | TRBJ1-5 | TRBV18 | . | TGTGCCAGCTCACCATCCGTGGATCAGCCCCAGCATTTT | CASSPSVDQPQHF